This TCR beta chain appears in the sequencing data of a study of blood T cell repertoires in COVID-19. Measured with immunoSEQ multiplex PCR; TCRdb has only the in-frame clones, and not every one. The sample has 220,000 or so clones; more than 75% are singletons. Germline CDR1 and CDR2: SGHRS and YFSETQ. The CDR3 spans 14 residues. V gave up 4 bases and J gave up 10 bases; unmatched junction bases: 8. This clone was counted between two and nine times. The origin of this receptor is a woman aged 45-59 years who had recovered from COVID-19. Sequenced material: PBMCs or T cells enriched from blood (not recorded which). The V and J genes are TRBV5-1 and TRBJ1-4; 9 bases align to TRBD1. The CDR3 protein is CASSPGTGSGKLFF. CDR3 in DNA: TGCGCCAGCAGCCCTGGGACAGGGTCGGGAAAACTGTTTTTT.